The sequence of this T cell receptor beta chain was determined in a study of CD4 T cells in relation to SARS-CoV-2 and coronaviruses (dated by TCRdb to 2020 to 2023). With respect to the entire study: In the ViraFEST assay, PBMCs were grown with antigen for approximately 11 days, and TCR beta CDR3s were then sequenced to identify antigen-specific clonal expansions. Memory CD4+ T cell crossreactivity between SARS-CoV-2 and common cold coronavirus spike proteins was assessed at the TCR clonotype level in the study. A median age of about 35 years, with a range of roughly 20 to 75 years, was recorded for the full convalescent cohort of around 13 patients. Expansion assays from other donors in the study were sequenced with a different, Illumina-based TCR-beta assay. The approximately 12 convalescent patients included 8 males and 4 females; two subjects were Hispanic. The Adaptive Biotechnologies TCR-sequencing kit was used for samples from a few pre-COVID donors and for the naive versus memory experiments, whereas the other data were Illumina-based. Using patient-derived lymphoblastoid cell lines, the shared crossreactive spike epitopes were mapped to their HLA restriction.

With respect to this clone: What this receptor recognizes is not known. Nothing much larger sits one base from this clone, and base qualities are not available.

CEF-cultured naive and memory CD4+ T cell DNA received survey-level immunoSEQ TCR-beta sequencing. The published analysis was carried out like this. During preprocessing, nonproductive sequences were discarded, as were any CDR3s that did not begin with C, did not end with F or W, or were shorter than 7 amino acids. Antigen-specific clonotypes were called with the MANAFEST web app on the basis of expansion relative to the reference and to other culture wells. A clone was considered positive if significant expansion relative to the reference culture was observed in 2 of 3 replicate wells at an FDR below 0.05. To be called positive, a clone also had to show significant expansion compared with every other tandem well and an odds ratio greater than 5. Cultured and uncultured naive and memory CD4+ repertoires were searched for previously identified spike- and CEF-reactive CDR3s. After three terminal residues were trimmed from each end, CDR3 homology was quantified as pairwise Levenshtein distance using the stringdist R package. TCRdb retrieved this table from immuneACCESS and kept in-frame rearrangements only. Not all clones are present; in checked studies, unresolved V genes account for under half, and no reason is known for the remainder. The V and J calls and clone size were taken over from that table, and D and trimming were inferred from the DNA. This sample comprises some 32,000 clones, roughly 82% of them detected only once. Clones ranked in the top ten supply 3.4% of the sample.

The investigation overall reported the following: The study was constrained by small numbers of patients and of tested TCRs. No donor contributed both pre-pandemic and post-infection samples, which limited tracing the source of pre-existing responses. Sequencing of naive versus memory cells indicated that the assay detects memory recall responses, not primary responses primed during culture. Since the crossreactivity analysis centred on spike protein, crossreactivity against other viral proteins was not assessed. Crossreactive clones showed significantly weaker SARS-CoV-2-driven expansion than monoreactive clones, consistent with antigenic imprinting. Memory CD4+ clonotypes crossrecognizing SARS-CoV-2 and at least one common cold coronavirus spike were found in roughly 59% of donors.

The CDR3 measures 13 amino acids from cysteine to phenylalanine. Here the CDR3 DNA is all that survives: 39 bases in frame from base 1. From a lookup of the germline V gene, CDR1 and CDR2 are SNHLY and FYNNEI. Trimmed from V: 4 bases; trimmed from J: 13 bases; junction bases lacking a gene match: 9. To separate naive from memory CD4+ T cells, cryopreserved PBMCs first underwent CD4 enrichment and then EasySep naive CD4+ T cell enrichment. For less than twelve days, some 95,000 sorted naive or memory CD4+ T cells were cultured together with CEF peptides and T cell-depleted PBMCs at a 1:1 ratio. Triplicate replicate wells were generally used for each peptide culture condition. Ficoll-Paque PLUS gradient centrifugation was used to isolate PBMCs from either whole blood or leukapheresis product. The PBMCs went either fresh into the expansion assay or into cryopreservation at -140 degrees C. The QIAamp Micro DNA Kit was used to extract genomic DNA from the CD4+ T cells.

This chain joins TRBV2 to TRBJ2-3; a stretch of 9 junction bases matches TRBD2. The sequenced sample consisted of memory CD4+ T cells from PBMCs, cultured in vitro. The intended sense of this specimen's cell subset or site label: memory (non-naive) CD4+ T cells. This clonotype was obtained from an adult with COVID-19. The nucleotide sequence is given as TGTGCCAGCAGTGGATATGGCGGGAGGGCCGAGTATTTT. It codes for CASSGYGGRAEYF.